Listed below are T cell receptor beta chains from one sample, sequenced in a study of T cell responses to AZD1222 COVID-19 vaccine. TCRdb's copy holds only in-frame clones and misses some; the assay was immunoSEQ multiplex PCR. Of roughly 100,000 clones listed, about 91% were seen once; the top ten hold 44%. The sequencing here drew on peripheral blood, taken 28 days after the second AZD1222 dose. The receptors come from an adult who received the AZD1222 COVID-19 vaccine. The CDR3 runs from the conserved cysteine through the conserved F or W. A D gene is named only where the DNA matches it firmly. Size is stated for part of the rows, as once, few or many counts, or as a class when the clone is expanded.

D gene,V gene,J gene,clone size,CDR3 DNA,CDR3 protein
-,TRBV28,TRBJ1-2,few,TGTGCCAGCAGTTTAAATCTGGTCCCGGGCTACACCTTC,CASSLNLVPGYTF
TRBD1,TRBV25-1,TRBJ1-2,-,TGTGCCAGCAGTCCAGGGACAGGGAGCATGAATGTCTATGGCTACACCTTC,CASSPGTGSMNVYGYTF
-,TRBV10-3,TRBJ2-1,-,TGTGCCATCAGTGAGTCAACAGGTGAGGAGCAGTTCTTC,CAISESTGEEQFF
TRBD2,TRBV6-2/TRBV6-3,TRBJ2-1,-,TGTGCCAGCAGTTCTCTAGCGGGGGGGCGGAATGAGCAGTTCTTC,CASSSLAGGRNEQFF
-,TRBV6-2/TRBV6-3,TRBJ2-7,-,TGTGCCAGCAGTTACGATTTAGCTTGGGACAAGCTCTACGAGCAGTACTTC,CASSYDLAWDKLYEQYF
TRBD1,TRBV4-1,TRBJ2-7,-,TGCGCCAGCAGCCAAGTCCAGGGGGCAGCTTACGAGCAGTACTTC,CASSQVQGAAYEQYF
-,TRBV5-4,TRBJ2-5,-,TGTGCCAGCAGCTCAGGGGGGCGAGAGACCCAGTACTTC,CASSSGGRETQYF
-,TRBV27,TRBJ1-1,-,TGTGCCAGCAGTTTGGGGCAGGGTCGATGGGCTGAAGCTTTCTTT,CASSLGQGRWAEAFF
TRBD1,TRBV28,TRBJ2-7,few,TGTGCCAGCACAGGGGGCAATAGGAACGAGCAGTACTTC,CASTGGNRNEQYF
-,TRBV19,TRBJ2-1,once,TGTGCCAGTAGGAGGGAGGCCCCAAGTGAGCAGTTCTTC,CASRREAPSEQFF
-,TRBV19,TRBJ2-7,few,TGTGCCAGTAGTATTCGGGACTCCTACGAGCAGTACTTC,CASSIRDSYEQYF
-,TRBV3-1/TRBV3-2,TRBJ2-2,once,TGTGCCAGCAGCGTCGGGACCGAACTATTATGGACCGGGGAGCTGTTTTTT,CASSVGTELLWTGELFF
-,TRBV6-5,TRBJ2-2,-,TGTGCCAGCACCCTAAACACCGGGGAGCTGTTTTTT,CASTLNTGELFF
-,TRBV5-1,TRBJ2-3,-,TGCGCCAGCAGCGACACCCAGGGGACCGCCACAGATACGCAGTATTTT,CASSDTQGTATDTQYF
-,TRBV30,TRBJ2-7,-,TGTGCCTGGAGTCGGGGCTACGAGCAGTACTTC,CAWSRGYEQYF
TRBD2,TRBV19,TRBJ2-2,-,TGTGCCAGTAGGGTGGGGACTAGCGGTGACACCGGGGAGCTGTTTTTT,CASRVGTSGDTGELFF
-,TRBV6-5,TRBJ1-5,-,TGTGCCAGCAGGCCACAGGTCCATCAGCCCCAGCATTTT,CASRPQVHQPQHF
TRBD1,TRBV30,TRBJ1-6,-,TGTGCCTGGGTCCTGAACAGGGGACTTTCACCCCTCCACTTT,CAWVLNRGLSPLHF
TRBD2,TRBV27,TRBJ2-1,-,TGTGCCAGCAGTTTCGGGGGGTCCCTCCTGCCTGAGCAGTTCTTC,CASSFGGSLLPEQFF
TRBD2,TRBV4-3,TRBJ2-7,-,TGCGCCAGCAGCCCTTGGGGCTTAGCGGGAGGGGTCGAGCAGTACTTC,CASSPWGLAGGVEQYF
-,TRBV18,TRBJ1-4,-,TGTGCCAGCTCACCCCAGGGCTCTGAAAAACTGTTTTTT,CASSPQGSEKLFF
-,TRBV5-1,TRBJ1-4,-,TGCGCCAGCAGCTTGGAGTCATCAACTAATGAAAAACTGTTTTTT,CASSLESSTNEKLFF
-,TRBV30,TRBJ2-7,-,TGTGCCTGGAACGGAGGGGAGGACTACGAGCAGTACTTC,CAWNGGEDYEQYF
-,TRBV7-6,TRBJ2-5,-,TGTGCCAGCAGCACTTTAGGACAGCGTAACCAAGAGACCCAGTACTTC,CASSTLGQRNQETQYF
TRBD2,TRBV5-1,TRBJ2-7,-,TGCGCCAGCAGCTTATGGAGCGGGAGTCTGTACGAGCAGTACTTC,CASSLWSGSLYEQYF
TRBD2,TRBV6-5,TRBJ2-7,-,TGTGCCAGCAGGATAGCGGGAGATCCAGGCTACGAGCAGTACTTC,CASRIAGDPGYEQYF
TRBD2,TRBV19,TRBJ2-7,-,TGTGCCAGTAGTTCTGCGGGAGGGCCAATACAGGAGCAGTACTTC,CASSSAGGPIQEQYF
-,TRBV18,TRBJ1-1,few,TGTGCCAGCTCACCATCCGCTAAGAACACTGAAGCTTTCTTT,CASSPSAKNTEAFF